This T cell receptor (beta chain) is drawn from a study of CD8+ T cells in alopecia areata. From PBMCs, CD4+ and CD8+ T cells were sorted. Whole-study findings and limits: Possibly because of HLA-related factors, TCR sharing was less clear across patients than in mice. An increase in clonality over normal scalp was evident in lesional scalp, especially alopecia totalis/universalis.

There are 11 residues in the CDR3. Between the trimmed V and J ends, which lost 5 bases and 10 bases, there was a span of 9 bases. Germline CDR1 reads SNHLY; CDR2 reads FYNNEI. RNA extraction and reverse transcription yielded cDNA as sequencing template. Method: immunoSEQ multiplex PCR; TCRdb's copy keeps in-frame clones and lacks some. Among 150,000 or so clones listed, 55% to 65% were seen once. This clone has only a few counts. Its antigen remains unknown. The chain has TRBV2 and TRBJ2-1, with D unresolved. What was sequenced was CD4+ T cells sorted from blood. The clonotype originates from a human donor in good health. The CDR3 is CASSSAWEQFF. The CDR3 region has the DNA TGTGCCAGCAGTTCTGCTTGGGAGCAGTTCTTC.